This TCR beta chain was obtained from a study of response to subunit inactivated influenza vaccine. With respect to this clonotype: What it binds is not known.

Study-wide points: With each seasonal influenza vaccination, the authors suggested, few new T cells are recruited.

CDR1 is SGHDN and CDR2 is FVKESK in the germline V gene. CDR3 length equals 15 residues. Trimming took 2 bases from V and 0 from J, leaving 11 bases between them. TCRdb re-called the RT-PCR reads with MiXCR, one entry per CDR3 protein. The sample shows more than 450,000 distinct CDR3 sequences, about an eighth of them seen only once. This clonotype was obtained from a man aged 50 to 60 who received an inactivated influenza vaccine. The sequencing here drew on PBMCs from blood, taken on the day of vaccination. The chain carries TRBV14 and TRBJ2-7; D is perhaps TRBD2 (6 bases). The CDR3 DNA reads TGTGCCAGCAGCCAACAGGGACTCGGCTCCTACGAGCAGTACTTC. It is translated as CASSQQGLGSYEQYF.